This T cell receptor (beta chain) was found in a study of a mutant IDH1 vaccine in newly diagnosed glioma. Study summary: Mean patient age was about 40 years; around 62% were male and around 38% female. Before enrollment, the patients had been treated with radiotherapy alone, temozolomide alone, or both together. Most of them had received both.

Specified time point: week 5, during vaccination. Each dose delivered 300 ug of mutant IDH1 20-mer peptide subcutaneously with imiquimod. Remarks on this clone: Its antigen is as yet unknown.

Measured with immunoSEQ multiplex PCR; TCRdb has only the in-frame clones, and not every one. In the table there are roughly 72,000 clones, about 91% of which are singletons. From germline, CDR1 is MDHEN and CDR2 SYDVKM. The CDR3 contains 13 residues. This clonotype was sampled from a woman in her 50s with glioma. V gene TRBV28 combines with J gene TRBJ1-2; a possible D gene is TRBD1 (5 bases). The sequenced sample was PBMCs, obtained from a glioma patient whose treatment included an IDH1 peptide vaccine. The CDR3 spells CAGGRQSTDGYTF. The CDR3 DNA follows: TGTGCGGGGGGACGACAGAGTACCGATGGCTACACCTTC.